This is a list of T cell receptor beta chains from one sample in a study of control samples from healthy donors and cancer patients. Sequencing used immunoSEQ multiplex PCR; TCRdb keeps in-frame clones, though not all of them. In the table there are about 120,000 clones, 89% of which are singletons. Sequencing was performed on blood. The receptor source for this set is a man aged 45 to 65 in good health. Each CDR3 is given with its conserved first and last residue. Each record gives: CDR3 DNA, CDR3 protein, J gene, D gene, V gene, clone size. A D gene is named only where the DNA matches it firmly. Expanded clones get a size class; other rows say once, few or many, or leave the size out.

TGTGCCACCAGCAGAGATACAGGGGCTTTAAGCACTGAAGCTTTCTTT | CATSRDTGALSTEAFF | TRBJ1-1 | TRBD1 | TRBV15 | -
TGCGCCAGCAGCCAAGATTGGGCGGGAGGGTTAGCTTTCTTT | CASSQDWAGGLAFF | TRBJ1-1 | - | TRBV4-3 | -
TGTGCCACCAGTGATTCGGGACAGGATCAGCCCCAGCATTTT | CATSDSGQDQPQHF | TRBJ1-5 | TRBD1 | TRBV24-1 | -
TGTGCCAGCAGCTATCAGGGGGCGGGCGTTGCTTTCTTT | CASSYQGAGVAFF | TRBJ1-1 | TRBD1 | TRBV5-4 | -
TGCGCCAGCAGCCTCGGTACGGGGACAGGGGTCTACGAGCAGTACTTC | CASSLGTGTGVYEQYF | TRBJ2-7 | TRBD1 | TRBV5-1 | -
TGTGCCAGCAGCTTAGAAACAGGGTTGGGCACTGAAGCTTTCTTT | CASSLETGLGTEAFF | TRBJ1-1 | - | TRBV7-9 | -
TGTGCCATCAGGCCTAGCGGGGTATCTTCCGGGGAGCTGTTTTTT | CAIRPSGVSSGELFF | TRBJ2-2 | TRBD2 | TRBV10-3 | -
TGTGCCAGTAGTATAACAGACCGTCAGCCCCAGCATTTT | CASSITDRQPQHF | TRBJ1-5 | - | TRBV19 | -
TGTGCCAGCAGCCTAGCGGGGGGCCTCCAAGAGACCCAGTACTTC | CASSLAGGLQETQYF | TRBJ2-5 | TRBD2 | TRBV5-4 | -
TGTGCCAGCAGTTTTCGGACAACAACGGGGGAGCAGTACTTC | CASSFRTTTGEQYF | TRBJ2-7 | - | TRBV2 | -
TGTGCCAGCAGCTTGGCCGGGGCGGCGGAAGGAGAGACCCAGTACTTC | CASSLAGAAEGETQYF | TRBJ2-5 | - | TRBV5-8 | -
TGTGCCAGCAGCCAAGATAAAGGAAACCGGAATGAGCAGTTCTTC | CASSQDKGNRNEQFF | TRBJ2-1 | - | TRBV3-1/TRBV3-2 | -
TGTGCCACCAGCAGAGATTCAGGGGGGGGCACTGAAGCTTTCTTT | CATSRDSGGGTEAFF | TRBJ1-1 | TRBD1 | TRBV15 | once
TGCAGCGTTGAAGATGGGGGAGAGCCCCAGCATTTT | CSVEDGGEPQHF | TRBJ1-5 | - | TRBV29-1 | -
TGTGCCACCAGCAGAGATAGAATTGAAGCTTTCTTT | CATSRDRIEAFF | TRBJ1-1 | - | TRBV15 | -
TGTGCCAGCAGCTTGTCAGCGGGGGGAACCTACGAGCAGTACTTC | CASSLSAGGTYEQYF | TRBJ2-7 | TRBD2 | TRBV7-2 | -
TGCGCCAGCAGTGTGCCCCTAGCGGGCGGTCTGGCAGATACGCAGTATTTT | CASSVPLAGGLADTQYF | TRBJ2-3 | TRBD2 | TRBV10-2 | once
TGCGCCAGCAGCCACCCGGGACAGCGGAGGGTACCCCTAGCCAAAAACATTCAGTACTTC | CASSHPGQRRVPLAKNIQYF | TRBJ2-4 | - | TRBV4-1 | -
TGTGCCAGCAGTTCGGGACAGAGCTATGGCTACACCTTC | CASSSGQSYGYTF | TRBJ1-2 | TRBD1 | TRBV2 | -
TGTGCCAGCAGCCTCAGGAGTGAAGCTTTCTTT | CASSLRSEAFF | TRBJ1-1 | - | TRBV6-5 | -
TGTGCCAGCAGCCCCCGGACAGGGAATTCACCCCTCCACTTT | CASSPRTGNSPLHF | TRBJ1-6 | TRBD1 | TRBV3-1/TRBV3-2 | -
TGCGCCAGCAGGACGGGACAGAGATCCTACGAGCAGTACTTC | CASRTGQRSYEQYF | TRBJ2-7 | TRBD1 | TRBV10-2 | -
TGTGCCAGCAGCTTTATCGACAGGGAGGCTTTCTTT | CASSFIDREAFF | TRBJ1-1 | TRBD1 | TRBV7-9 | -
TGTGCCTGGAGTATATATCCGGGACAGGGGCACTCTGGAAACACCATATATTTT | CAWSIYPGQGHSGNTIYF | TRBJ1-3 | TRBD1 | TRBV30 | -
TGCGCCAGCAGCTTGGCGGGGGGGCCGTCAGATACGCAGTATTTT | CASSLAGGPSDTQYF | TRBJ2-3 | TRBD2 | TRBV5-1 | -
TGTGCCAGCAGTTGGACACAGAATCAGCCCCAGCATTTT | CASSWTQNQPQHF | TRBJ1-5 | - | TRBV6-2/TRBV6-3 | -
TGTGCCAGCAGTGAAAGGGCGGGGGGGACCACAGATACGCAGTATTTT | CASSERAGGTTDTQYF | TRBJ2-3 | TRBD2 | TRBV6-1 | -